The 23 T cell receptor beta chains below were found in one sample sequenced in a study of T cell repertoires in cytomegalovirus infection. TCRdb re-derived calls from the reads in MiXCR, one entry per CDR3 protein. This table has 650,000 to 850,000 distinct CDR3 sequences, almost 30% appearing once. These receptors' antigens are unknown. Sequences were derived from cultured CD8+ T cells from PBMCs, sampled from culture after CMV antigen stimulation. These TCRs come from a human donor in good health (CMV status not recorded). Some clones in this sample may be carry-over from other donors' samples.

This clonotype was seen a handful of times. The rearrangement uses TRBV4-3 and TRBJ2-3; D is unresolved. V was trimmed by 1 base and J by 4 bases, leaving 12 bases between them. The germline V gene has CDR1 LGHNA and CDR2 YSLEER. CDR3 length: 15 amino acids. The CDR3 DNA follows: TGCGCCAGCAGCCAAGTTAGCAGCCACCCAGATACGCAGTATTTT. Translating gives CASSQVSSHPDTQYF.

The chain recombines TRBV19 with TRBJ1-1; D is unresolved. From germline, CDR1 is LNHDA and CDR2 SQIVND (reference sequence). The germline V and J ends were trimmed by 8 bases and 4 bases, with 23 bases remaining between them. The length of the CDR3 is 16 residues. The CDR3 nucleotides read TGTGCCAGTCAGGATTACTTCAGGAGCAGTCCCACTGAAGCTTTCTTT. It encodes CASQDYFRSSPTEAFF.

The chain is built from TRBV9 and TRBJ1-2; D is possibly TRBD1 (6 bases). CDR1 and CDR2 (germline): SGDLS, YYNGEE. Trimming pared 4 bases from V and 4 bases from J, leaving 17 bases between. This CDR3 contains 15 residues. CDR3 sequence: CASSKGDRLSYGYTF. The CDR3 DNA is TGTGCCAGCAGCAAGGGAGACAGGCTTTCCTATGGCTACACCTTC.

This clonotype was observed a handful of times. For the CDR3, the DNA is TGCGCCAGCAGCCACAGACTAGGAGGTAGCGGGGGCAATGAGCAGTTCTTC. Translation gives CASSHRLGGSGGNEQFF. This chain links TRBV4-1 with TRBJ2-1; 9 nucleotides match TRBD2. CDR1 MGHRA and CDR2 YSYEKL come from the germline V gene. The CDR3 runs 17 residues. Trimming removed 3 bases from V and 6 bases from J; junction bases left unmatched: 12.

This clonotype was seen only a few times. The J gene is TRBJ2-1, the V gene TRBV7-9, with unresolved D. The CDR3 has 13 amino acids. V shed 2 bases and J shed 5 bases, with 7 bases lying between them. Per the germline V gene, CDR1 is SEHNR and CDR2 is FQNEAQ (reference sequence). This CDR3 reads CASSLKGDNEQFF. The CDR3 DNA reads TGTGCCAGCAGCTTAAAGGGTGACAATGAGCAGTTCTTC.

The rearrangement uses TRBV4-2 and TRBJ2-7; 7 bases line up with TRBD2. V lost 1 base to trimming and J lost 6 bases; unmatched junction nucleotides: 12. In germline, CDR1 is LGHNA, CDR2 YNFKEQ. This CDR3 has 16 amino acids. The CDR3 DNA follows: TGTGCCAGCAGCCAAGTTTTGGGAGGGAGGGCTACCGAGCAGTACTTC. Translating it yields CASSQVLGGRATEQYF.

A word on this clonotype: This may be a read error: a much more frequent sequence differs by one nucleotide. In DNA, the CDR3 is TGTGCCAGCAGCTTAGCAACAGGCCTCCAAGAGACCCAGTACTTC. Residues: CASSLATGLQETQYF. The chain combines TRBV7-9 with TRBJ2-5; a weak D match, TRBD1 (5 bases). Trimming pared 0 bases from V and 1 base from J, leaving 9 bases between. Germline assignment: CDR1 SEHNR and CDR2 FQNEAQ (reference sequence). The CDR3 runs to 15 residues.

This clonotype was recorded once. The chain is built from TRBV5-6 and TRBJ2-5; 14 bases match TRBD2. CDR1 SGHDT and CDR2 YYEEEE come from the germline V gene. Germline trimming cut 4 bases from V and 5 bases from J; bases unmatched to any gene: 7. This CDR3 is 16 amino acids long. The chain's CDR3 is CASSIGLAGGKETQYF. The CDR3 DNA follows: TGTGCCAGCAGCATCGGACTAGCGGGGGGCAAGGAGACCCAGTACTTC.

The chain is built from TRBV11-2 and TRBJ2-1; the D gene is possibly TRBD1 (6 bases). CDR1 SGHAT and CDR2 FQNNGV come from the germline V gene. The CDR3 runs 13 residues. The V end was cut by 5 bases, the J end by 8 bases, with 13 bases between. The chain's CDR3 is CASSPSAGDEQFF. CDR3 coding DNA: TGTGCCAGCAGCCCCAGTGCAGGGGATGAGCAGTTCTTC.

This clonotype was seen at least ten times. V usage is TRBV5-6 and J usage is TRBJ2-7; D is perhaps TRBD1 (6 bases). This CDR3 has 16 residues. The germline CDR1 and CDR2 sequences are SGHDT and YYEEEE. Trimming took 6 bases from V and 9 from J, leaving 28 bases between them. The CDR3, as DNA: TGTGCCAGCACCGAAACATACCGGGACATTCCCCAGGGGCAGTACTTC. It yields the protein CASTETYRDIPQGQYF.

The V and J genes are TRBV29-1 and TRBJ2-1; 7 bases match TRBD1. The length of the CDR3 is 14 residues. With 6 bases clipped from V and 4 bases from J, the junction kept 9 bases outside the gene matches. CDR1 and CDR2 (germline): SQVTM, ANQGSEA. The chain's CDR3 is CSVAAGGSYNEQFF. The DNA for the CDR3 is TGCAGCGTCGCAGCAGGGGGTTCGTACAATGAGCAGTTCTTC.

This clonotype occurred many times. The CDR3 spells CASSFGQAADTQYF. The CDR3 coding sequence is TGTGCCAGCAGCTTCGGGCAGGCGGCAGATACGCAGTATTTT. V usage is TRBV7-2 and J usage is TRBJ2-3; the D is unclear. From germline, CDR1 is SGHTA and CDR2 FQGNSA. Between the trimmed V and J ends, which lost 3 bases and 4 bases, there was a span of 11 bases. This CDR3 contains 14 residues.

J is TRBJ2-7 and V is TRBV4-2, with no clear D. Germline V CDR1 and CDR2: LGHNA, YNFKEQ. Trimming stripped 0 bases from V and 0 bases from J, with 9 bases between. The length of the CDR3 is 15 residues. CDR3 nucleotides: TGTGCCAGCAGCCAAGATGAAGGAACCTCCTACGAGCAGTACTTC. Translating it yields CASSQDEGTSYEQYF.

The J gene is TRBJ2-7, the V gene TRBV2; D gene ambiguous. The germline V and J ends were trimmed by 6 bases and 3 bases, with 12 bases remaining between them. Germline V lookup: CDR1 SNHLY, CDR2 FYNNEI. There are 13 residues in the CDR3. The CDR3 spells CASRTGLGYEQYF. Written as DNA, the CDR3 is TGTGCCAGCAGGACGGGTCTGGGCTACGAGCAGTACTTC. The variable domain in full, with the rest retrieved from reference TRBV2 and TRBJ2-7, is EPEVTQTPSHQVTQMGQEVILRCVPISNHLYFYWYRQILGQKVEFLVSFYNNEISEKSEIFDDQFSVERPDGSNFTLKIRSTKLEDSAMYFCASRTGLGYEQYFGPGTRLTVT.

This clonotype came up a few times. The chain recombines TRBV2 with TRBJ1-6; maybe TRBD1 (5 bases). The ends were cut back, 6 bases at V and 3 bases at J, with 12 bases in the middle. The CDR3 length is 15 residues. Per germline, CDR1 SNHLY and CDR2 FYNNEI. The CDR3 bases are TGTGCCAGCAGGGTCCCGGGGGGCTATAATTCACCCCTCCACTTT. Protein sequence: CASRVPGGYNSPLHF.

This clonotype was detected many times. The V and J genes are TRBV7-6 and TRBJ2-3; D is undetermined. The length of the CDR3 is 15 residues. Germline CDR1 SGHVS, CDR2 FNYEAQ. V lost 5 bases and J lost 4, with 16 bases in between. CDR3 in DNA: TGTGCCAGCAGCCCTCTCGCCGGGTCCGCAGATACGCAGTATTTT. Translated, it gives CASSPLAGSADTQYF.

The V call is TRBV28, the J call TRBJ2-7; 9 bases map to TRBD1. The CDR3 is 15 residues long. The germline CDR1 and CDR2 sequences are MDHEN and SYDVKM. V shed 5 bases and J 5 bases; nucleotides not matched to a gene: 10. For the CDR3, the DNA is TGTGCCAGCAGTGCTCTTAAAACAGGGGGCAACGAGCAGTACGTC. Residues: CASSALKTGGNEQYV.

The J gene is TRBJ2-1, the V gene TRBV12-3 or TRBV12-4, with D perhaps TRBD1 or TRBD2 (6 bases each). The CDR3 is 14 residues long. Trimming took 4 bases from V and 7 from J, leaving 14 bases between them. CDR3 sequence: CASSSSPGANEQFF. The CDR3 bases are TGTGCCAGCAGTTCCTCTCCGGGGGCGAATGAGCAGTTCTTC.

CDR3 bases: TGTGCCAGCAGTTCTCCGGGGACAGTCGCCGGCTACACCTTC. This translates into CASSSPGTVAGYTF. The V and J genes are TRBV27 and TRBJ1-2; TRBD1 matches at 7 bases. Per the germline V gene, CDR1 is MNHEY and CDR2 is SMNVEV (reference sequence). V trimming: 4 bases; J trimming: 8 bases; junction bases outside the gene matches: 10. The CDR3 extends over 14 amino acids.

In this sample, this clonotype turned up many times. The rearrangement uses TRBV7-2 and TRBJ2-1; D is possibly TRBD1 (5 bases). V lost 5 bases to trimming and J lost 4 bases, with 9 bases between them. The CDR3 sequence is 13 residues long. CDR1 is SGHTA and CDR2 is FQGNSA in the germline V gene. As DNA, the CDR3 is TGTGCCAGCAGCCCCGACAGTTACAATGAGCAGTTCTTC. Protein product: CASSPDSYNEQFF. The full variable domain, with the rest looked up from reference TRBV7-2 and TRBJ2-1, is GAGVSQSPSNKVTEKGKDVELRCDPISGHTALYWYRQSLGQGLEFLIYFQGNSAPDKSGLPSDRFSAERTGGSVSTLTIQRTQQEDSAVYLCASSPDSYNEQFFGPGTRLTVL.

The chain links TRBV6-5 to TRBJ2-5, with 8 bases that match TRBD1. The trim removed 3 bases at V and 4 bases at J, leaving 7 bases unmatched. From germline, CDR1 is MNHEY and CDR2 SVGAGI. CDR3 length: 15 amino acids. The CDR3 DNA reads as TGTGCCAGCAGTTATCTACCAGGGGGCCCAGAGACCCAGTACTTC. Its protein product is CASSYLPGGPETQYF.

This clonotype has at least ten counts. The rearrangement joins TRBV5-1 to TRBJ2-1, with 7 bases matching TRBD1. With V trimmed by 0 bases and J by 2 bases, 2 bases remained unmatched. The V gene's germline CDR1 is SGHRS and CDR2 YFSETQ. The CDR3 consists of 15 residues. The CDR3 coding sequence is TGCGCCAGCAGCTTGGTAAGGGGGCCCTACAATGAGCAGTTCTTC. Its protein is CASSLVRGPYNEQFF.

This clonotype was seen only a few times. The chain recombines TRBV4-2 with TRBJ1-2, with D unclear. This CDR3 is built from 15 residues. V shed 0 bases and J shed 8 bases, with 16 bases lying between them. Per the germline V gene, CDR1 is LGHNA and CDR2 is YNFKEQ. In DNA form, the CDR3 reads TGTGCCAGCAGCCAAGACGGGGTAGGACCTTGGGGCTACACCTTC. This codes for CASSQDGVGPWGYTF.